Below, 8 T cell receptor beta chains from the same sample are listed, as sequenced in a study of blood T cells in healthy people across ages. Primed by a sample-barcoded 5' primer and a J-beta primer mix, a second PCR proceeded for about 7 to 11 cycles. Via MiXCR, TCRdb re-called the 5' RACE reads, giving one row per CDR3 protein. The data show around 1.1 million distinct CDR3 sequences, under 40% seen once. The sequenced sample consisted of blood. These receptors were taken from a man aged 18 to 29 in good health.

This clonotype showed up just once. The chain carries TRBV6-1 and TRBJ1-5, with TRBD1 matching 9 bases. The germline CDR1 and CDR2 sequences are MNHNS and SASEGT. This CDR3 spans 18 amino acids. Trimming at V came to 6 bases and at J to 2 bases, leaving 14 bases not matched to a gene. The CDR3 DNA reads as TGTGCCAGCAGCCCCCGGTCGACAGGGGGGAGGCGCAATCAGCCCCAGCATTTT. It encodes CASSPRSTGGRRNQPQHF.

The CDR3 reads CASIIQPGGSYNEQFF. Here the CDR3 DNA reads TGTGCCAGCATCATACAACCAGGGGGTTCCTACAATGAGCAGTTCTTC. J is TRBJ2-1 and V is TRBV5-6; 7 positions match TRBD1. Trimming took 6 bases from V and 1 from J; bases not matched to a gene: 10. Germline assignment: CDR1 SGHDT and CDR2 YYEEEE. The CDR3 is 16 amino acids.

The chain couples TRBV28 to TRBJ2-3; D gene uncertain. Trimming took off 10 bases at V and 6 bases at J, with 11 bases between the two ends. The V gene's germline CDR1 is MDHEN and CDR2 SYDVKM. The CDR3 is 11 amino acids. The CDR3 region is CAIKSTDTQYF. In nucleotides, the CDR3 is TGTGCCATCAAATCCACCGATACGCAGTATTTT.

This clonotype was picked up a small number of times. The chain links TRBV10-2 to TRBJ2-3; 7 positions agree with TRBD1. The CDR3 loop spans 14 amino acids. After removal of 8 bases from V and 0 bases from J, the junction contained 5 bases not matched to a gene. Germline V gene data show CDR1 as WSHSY and CDR2 as SAAADI. CDR3 amino acids: CASQDRFSTDTQYF. In DNA form, the CDR3 reads TGCGCCAGCCAGGACAGGTTTAGCACAGATACGCAGTATTTT.

V and J are TRBV12-3 or TRBV12-4 and TRBJ1-4; a possible D gene is TRBD1 (6 bases). V lost 8 bases to trimming and J lost 9 bases, with 22 bases between them. The CDR3 has 15 amino acids. CDR3 in DNA: TGTGCCAGCGGCCCATGGGAAGGGGGGAGGAAAAAACTGTTTTTT. Translating it yields CASGPWEGGRKKLFF.

The chain joins TRBV7-2 to TRBJ2-3; TRBD1 agrees at 12 bases. This CDR3 has 14 amino acids. Germline V lookup: CDR1 SGHTA, CDR2 FQGNSA. In nucleotides, the CDR3 is TGTGCAGAGGGGACAGGGGGCCTCGCAGATACGCAGTATTTT. It codes for CAEGTGGLADTQYF.

The chain joins TRBV6-2 or TRBV6-3 to TRBJ2-7, with TRBD1 matching over 7 bases. Germline values: CDR1 MNHEY, CDR2 SVGEGT. Trimming took 4 bases from V and 2 from J; bases not matched to a gene: 8. The CDR3 contains 15 residues. CDR3 amino acids: CASSSRGGPTYEQYF. The DNA of the CDR3 is TGTGCCAGCAGTTCCCGAGGGGGCCCAACCTACGAGCAGTACTTC.

This clonotype was seen a handful of times. The chain is built from TRBV2 and TRBJ1-5; tentatively, D is TRBD1 (5 bases). This CDR3 contains 15 residues. Germline lookup yields CDR1 SNHLY and CDR2 FYNNEI. V lost 6 bases and J lost 0, with 12 bases in between. The CDR3 DNA sequence: TGTGCCAGCAGACGCAGGGACCATAGCAATCAGCCCCAGCATTTT. It is translated as CASRRRDHSNQPQHF.